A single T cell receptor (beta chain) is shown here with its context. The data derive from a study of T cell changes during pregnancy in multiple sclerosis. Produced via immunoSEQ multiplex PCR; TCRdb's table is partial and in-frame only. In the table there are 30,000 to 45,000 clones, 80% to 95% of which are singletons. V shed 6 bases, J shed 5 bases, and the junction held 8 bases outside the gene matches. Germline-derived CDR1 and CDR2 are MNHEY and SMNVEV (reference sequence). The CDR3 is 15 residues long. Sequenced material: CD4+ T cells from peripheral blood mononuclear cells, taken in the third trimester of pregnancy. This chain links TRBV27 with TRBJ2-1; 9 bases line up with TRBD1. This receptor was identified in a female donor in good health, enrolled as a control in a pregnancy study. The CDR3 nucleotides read TGTGCCAGCAGAAGTCCCGGGACAGGGAACAATGAGCAGTTCTTC. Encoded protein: CASRSPGTGNNEQFF.